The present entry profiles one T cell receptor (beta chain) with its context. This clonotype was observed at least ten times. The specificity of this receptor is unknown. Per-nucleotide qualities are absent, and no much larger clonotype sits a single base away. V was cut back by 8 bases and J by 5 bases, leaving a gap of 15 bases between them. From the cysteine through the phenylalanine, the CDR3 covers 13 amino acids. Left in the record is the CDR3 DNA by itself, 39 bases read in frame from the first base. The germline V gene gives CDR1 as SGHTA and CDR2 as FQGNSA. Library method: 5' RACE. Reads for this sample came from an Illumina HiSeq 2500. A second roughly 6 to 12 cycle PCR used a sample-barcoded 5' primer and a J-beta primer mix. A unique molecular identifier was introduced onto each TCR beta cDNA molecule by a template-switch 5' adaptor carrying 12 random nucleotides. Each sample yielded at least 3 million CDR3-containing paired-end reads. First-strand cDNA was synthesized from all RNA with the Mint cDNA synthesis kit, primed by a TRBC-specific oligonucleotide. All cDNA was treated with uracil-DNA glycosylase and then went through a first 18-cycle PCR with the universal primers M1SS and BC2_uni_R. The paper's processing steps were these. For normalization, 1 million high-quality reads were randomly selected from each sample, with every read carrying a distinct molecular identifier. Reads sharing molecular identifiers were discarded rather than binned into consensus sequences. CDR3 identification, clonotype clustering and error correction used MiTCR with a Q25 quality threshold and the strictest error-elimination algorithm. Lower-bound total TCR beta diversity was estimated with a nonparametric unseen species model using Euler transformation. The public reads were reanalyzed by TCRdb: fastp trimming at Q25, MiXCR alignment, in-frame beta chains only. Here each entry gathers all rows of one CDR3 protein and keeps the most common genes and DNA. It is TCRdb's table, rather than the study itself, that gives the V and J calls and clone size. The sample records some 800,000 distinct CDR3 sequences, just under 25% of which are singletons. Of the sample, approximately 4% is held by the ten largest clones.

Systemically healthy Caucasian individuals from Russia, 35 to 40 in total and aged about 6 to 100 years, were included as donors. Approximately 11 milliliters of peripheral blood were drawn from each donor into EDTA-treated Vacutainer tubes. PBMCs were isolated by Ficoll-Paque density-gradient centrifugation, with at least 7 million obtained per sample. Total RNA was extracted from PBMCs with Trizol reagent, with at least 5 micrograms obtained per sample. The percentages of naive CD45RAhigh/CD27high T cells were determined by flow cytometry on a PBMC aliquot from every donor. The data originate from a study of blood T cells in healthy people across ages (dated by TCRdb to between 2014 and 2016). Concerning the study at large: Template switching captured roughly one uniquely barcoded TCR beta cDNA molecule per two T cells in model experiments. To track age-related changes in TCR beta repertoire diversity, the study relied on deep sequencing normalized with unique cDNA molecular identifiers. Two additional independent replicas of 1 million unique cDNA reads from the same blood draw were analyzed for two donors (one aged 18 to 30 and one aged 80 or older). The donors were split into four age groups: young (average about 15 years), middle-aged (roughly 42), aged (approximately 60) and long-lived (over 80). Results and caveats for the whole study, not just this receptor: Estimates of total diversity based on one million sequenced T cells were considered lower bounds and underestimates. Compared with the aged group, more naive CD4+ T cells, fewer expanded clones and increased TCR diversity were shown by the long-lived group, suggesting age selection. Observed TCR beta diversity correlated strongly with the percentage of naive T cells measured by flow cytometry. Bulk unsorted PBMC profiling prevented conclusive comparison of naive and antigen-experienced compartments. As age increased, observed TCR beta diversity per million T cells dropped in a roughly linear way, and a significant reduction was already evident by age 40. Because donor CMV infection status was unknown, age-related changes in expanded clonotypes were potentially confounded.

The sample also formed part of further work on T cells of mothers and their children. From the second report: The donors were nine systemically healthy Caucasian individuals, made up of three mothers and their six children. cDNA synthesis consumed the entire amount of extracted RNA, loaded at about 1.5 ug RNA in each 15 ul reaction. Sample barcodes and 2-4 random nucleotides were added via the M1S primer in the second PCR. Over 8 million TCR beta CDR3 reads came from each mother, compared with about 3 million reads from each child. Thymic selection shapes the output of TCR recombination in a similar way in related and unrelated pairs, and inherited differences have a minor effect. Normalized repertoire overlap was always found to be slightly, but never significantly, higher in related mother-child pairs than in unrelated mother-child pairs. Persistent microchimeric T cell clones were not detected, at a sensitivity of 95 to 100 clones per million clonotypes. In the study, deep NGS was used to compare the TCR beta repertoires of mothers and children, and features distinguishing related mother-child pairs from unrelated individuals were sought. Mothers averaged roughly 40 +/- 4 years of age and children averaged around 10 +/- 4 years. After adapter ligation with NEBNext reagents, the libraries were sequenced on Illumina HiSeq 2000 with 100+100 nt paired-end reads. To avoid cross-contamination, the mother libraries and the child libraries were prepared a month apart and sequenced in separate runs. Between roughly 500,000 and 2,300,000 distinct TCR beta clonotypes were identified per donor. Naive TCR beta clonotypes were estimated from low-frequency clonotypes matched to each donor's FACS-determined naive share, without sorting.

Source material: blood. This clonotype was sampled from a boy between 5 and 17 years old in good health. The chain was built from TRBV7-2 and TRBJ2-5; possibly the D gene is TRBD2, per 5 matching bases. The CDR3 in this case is CASSLARGETQYF. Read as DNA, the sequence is TGTGCCAGCTCACTCGCCCGGGGTGAGACCCAGTACTTC.